This T cell receptor (beta chain) is from a study of T cell changes during pregnancy in multiple sclerosis. The CDR3 length is 16 residues. V was pared by 1 base and J by 2 bases, with 12 bases between. Germline V gives CDR1 MGHRA, CDR2 YSYEKL. TCRdb's copy holds only in-frame clones and misses some; the assay was immunoSEQ multiplex PCR. The table shows approximately 99,000 clones, with about nine tenths occurring only once. This clonotype was obtained from a female donor in good health, enrolled as a control in a pregnancy study. V and J are TRBV4-1 and TRBJ2-1; D is possibly TRBD1 (6 bases). The material sequenced was peripheral blood, taken in the second trimester of pregnancy. The CDR3 loop is CASSQVRAGAYNEQFF. The CDR3 bases are TGCGCCAGCAGCCAAGTTCGCGCAGGGGCCTACAATGAGCAGTTCTTC.